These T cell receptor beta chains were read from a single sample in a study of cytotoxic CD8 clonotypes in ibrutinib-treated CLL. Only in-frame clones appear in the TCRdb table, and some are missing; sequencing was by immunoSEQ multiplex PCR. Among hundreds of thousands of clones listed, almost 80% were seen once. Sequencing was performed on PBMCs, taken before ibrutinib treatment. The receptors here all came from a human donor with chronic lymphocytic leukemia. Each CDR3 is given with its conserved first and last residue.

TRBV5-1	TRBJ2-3	CASSLGGRGGDTQYF
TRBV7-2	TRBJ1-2	CASSLGLNYGYTF
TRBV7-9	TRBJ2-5	CASSNTRDRGFETQYF
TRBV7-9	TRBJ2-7	CASSPAGTGSYEQYF
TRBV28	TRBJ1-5	CASRLGGATQPQHF
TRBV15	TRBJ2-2	CATSRRDTNTGELFF
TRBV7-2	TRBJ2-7	CASSLGRFIYEQYF
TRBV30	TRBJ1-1	CAWKNTEAFF
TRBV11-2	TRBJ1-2	CASSLELLYGYTF
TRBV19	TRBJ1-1	CASSIQQGWTEAFF
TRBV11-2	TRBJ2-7	CASSLVAPSSAYEQYF
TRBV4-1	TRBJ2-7	CASSQDGSPYEQYF
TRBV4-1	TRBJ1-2	CASSQDPRSPAYYGYTF
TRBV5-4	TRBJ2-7	CASSTGTGSSSYEQYF
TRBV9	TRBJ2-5	CASSPRDRDWAQYF
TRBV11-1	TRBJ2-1	CASSPLLAGDANEQFF
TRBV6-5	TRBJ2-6	CASSWIQSSGANVLTF
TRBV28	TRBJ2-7	CASRKMAGDSYEQYF
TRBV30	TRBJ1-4	CAPGQRLTNEKLFF
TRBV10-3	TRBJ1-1	CATQMVNTEAFF
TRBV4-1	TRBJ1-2	CASSQGTLTGHYNYGYTF
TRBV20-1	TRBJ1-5	CSAAGDQPQHF
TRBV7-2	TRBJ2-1	CASSYDRGPMDEQFF
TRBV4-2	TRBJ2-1	CASSQERTSHEQFF
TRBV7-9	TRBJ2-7	CASSLLDANYEQYF
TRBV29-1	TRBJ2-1	CSVVRDSYNEQFF
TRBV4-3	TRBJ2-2	CASSQPKRAGDGRELFF
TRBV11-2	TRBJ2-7	CASSTGTSGAYEQYF